These 5 T cell receptor beta chains were all obtained from the same sample, sequenced in a study of beta chain features in type 1 diabetes. What was sequenced were expressed TCRB transcripts, since all of the isolated RNA had been reverse transcribed. Using immunoSEQ multiplex PCR, the repertoire was profiled, and TCRdb retains in-frame clones only, with some absent. The data hold some 500,000 clones, with about an eighth observed a single time. The sequenced material came from naive CD4+ T cells from blood. The origin of the receptors is a woman younger than 30 in good health.

J is TRBJ2-1 and V is TRBV7-8; tentatively, D is TRBD2 (6 bases). V lost 3 bases and J lost 7, with 16 bases in between. Germline V CDR1 and CDR2: SGHVS, FQNEAQ. The CDR3 contains 15 residues. DNA of the CDR3: TGTGCCAGCAGCTTTAGCGGCCGTAAGGTGAATGAGCAGTTCTTC. Translation gives CASSFSGRKVNEQFF.

This chain connects TRBV7-2 to TRBJ1-2; 8 bases agree with TRBD1. Per the germline V gene, CDR1 is SGHTA and CDR2 is FQGNSA. The length of the CDR3 is 13 residues. The V and J ends lost 4 bases and 4 bases, in that order; junction bases with no gene match: 2. CDR3 residues: CASSSGQVYGYTF. CDR3 bases: TGTGCCAGCAGCTCGGGACAGGTCTATGGCTACACCTTC.

This clone has more than one count but fewer than ten. The chain is built from TRBV7-2 and TRBJ2-3; no clear D gene. This CDR3 is 13 amino acids long. The V end lost 3 bases, the J end lost 2 bases, and 6 bases lay between the germline ends. Germline loops: CDR1 SGHTA, CDR2 FQGNSA. The CDR3 reads CASSFQHTDTQYF. The CDR3 region has the DNA TGTGCCAGCAGCTTCCAGCACACAGATACGCAGTATTTT.

This clone was counted a few times. V is TRBV6-1 and J is TRBJ1-2, with D maybe TRBD1 (5 bases). Germline assignment: CDR1 MNHNS and CDR2 SASEGT. This CDR3 region has 15 residues. V dropped 1 base and J dropped 3 bases, with 12 bases sitting between them. The CDR3 DNA reads TGTGCCAGCAGTGAAGGGAGGGGACCGGACTATGGCTACACCTTC. As protein: CASSEGRGPDYGYTF.

In its sample, this clone was seen a few times. Written as DNA, the CDR3 is TGTGCCAGCAGCGCCCGACTAGCGGGACCCAACAATGAGCAGTTCTTC. Translated: CASSARLAGPNNEQFF. This chain joins TRBV6-6 and TRBJ2-1; the match to TRBD2 covers 11 bases. This CDR3 comprises 16 residues. Germline values: CDR1 MNHNY, CDR2 SVGAGI (reference sequence). V trimming: 6 bases; J trimming: 5 bases; junction bases outside the gene matches: 9.